A single sample gave rise to the 22 T cell receptor beta chains below, sequenced in a study of shared clonotypes between healthy human individuals. Terminally differentiated effector memory CD45RA+ cells were left out of the naive CD8 fraction, which was CD45RO-negative and positively selected for CCR7. Data came from immunoSEQ multiplex PCR; TCRdb stores just in-frame clones and leaves some out. This sample carries about 2.1 million clones, roughly 93% of them seen once, and the ten largest clones take about 1.6%. The sample comprised naive CD8+ T cells from PBMCs. The receptors stem from a young man in good health. Some clones in this sample may be carry-over from other donors' samples.

This clone was observed a single time. This chain links TRBV7-9 with TRBJ1-2, with D perhaps matching TRBD1 (6 bases). The V end was cut by 7 bases, the J end by 1 base, with 22 bases between. There are 17 residues in the CDR3. Germline V gives CDR1 SEHNR, CDR2 FQNEAQ (reference sequence). The chain's CDR3 is CASNSPVRGLVNYGYTF. DNA of the CDR3: TGTGCCAGCAACAGCCCCGTCCGGGGGCTAGTTAACTATGGCTACACCTTC.

This chain uses TRBV27 with TRBJ1-2, with TRBD1 as a possible D gene (5 bases). V was pared by 5 bases and J by 3 bases, with 13 bases between. Germline V lookup: CDR1 MNHEY, CDR2 SMNVEV (reference sequence). This CDR3 is built from 14 residues. CDR3 region: CASSPLTGDYGYTF. For the CDR3, the DNA is TGTGCCAGCAGTCCTCTTACAGGAGACTATGGCTACACCTTC.

This chain connects TRBV7-9 to TRBJ2-2, with D perhaps given as TRBD1 or TRBD2 (5 bases each). V was clipped by 5 bases and J by 7 bases, with 17 bases between them. Per the germline V gene, CDR1 is SEHNR and CDR2 is FQNEAQ (reference sequence). This CDR3 has 15 amino acids. The CDR3, as DNA: TGTGCCAGCAGCCCCTCCCGGGACCTGGGCGGGGAGCTGTTTTTT. Its translation is CASSPSRDLGGELFF.

This clone was recorded only once. CDR3 in amino acids: CASSLTTLNYEQYF. In nucleotides, the CDR3 is TGTGCCAGCAGCTTAACGACGTTGAACTACGAGCAGTACTTC. This chain joins TRBV7-8 and TRBJ2-7; no clear D gene. V was clipped by 2 bases and J by 3 bases, with 11 bases between them. The CDR3 contains 14 residues. Germline V gives CDR1 SGHVS, CDR2 FQNEAQ.

The chain carries TRBV28 and TRBJ1-1, with a tentative D call TRBD1 (5 bases). Trimming took off 3 bases at V and 5 bases at J, with 13 bases between the two ends. Germline-derived CDR1 and CDR2 are MDHEN and SYDVKM. The CDR3 is made up of 14 amino acids. CDR3 sequence (DNA): TGTGCCAGCAGTTTGCCGCAGGGTGGGACTGAAGCTTTCTTT. Translating it yields CASSLPQGGTEAFF.

As concerns this clone: Within the sample, other DNA sequences also encode this same CDR3. The CDR3 spells CASSSRGPGELFF. The CDR3 DNA sequence: TGTGCCAGCAGCTCCAGGGGGCCCGGGGAGCTGTTTTTT. V is TRBV27 and J is TRBJ2-2; 8 nucleotides agree with TRBD1. V dropped 6 bases and J dropped 6; count of bases not matched to a gene: 3. Germline lookup yields CDR1 MNHEY and CDR2 SMNVEV (reference sequence). The CDR3 runs to 13 residues.

J is TRBJ2-7 and V is TRBV4-3; maybe TRBD2 (6 bases). Trimming pared 4 bases from V and 3 bases from J, leaving 16 bases between. CDR1 is LGHNA, CDR2 YSLEER, per germline. This CDR3 has 15 residues. CDR3: CASSPYRGKGYEQYF. As DNA, the CDR3 is TGCGCCAGCAGCCCATATCGGGGGAAAGGCTACGAGCAGTACTTC.

A few counts support this clone. Other nucleotide sequences from this sample produce the same CDR3. This rearrangement joins TRBV27 to TRBJ2-7; D is uncertain. This CDR3 spans 13 amino acids. The germline V and J ends were trimmed by 3 bases and 1 base, with 7 bases remaining between them. Germline loops: CDR1 MNHEY, CDR2 SMNVEV (reference sequence). The CDR3 sequence: CASSFGVSYEQYF. The CDR3 DNA reads as TGTGCCAGCAGTTTTGGGGTTTCCTACGAGCAGTACTTC.

The chain has TRBV27 and TRBJ2-7; no firm D call. Deletions cut 2 bases from V and 0 bases from J, with 11 bases between. Germline lookup yields CDR1 MNHEY and CDR2 SMNVEV (reference sequence). The CDR3 contains 15 residues. The CDR3 sequence is CASSLVGPISYEQYF. The CDR3 DNA follows: TGTGCCAGCAGTTTAGTCGGACCAATCTCCTACGAGCAGTACTTC.

Note on this clone: Other nucleotide sequences in the sample specify the same CDR3. The gene calls are TRBV28 and TRBJ2-7; TRBD2 matches 7 bases. This CDR3 region has 13 residues. Germline CDR1 MDHEN, CDR2 SYDVKM. Trimming removed 2 bases from V and 2 bases from J; junction bases left unmatched: 0. This chain's CDR3 is CASSLAGAYEQYF. CDR3 bases: TGTGCCAGCAGTTTAGCGGGGGCCTACGAGCAGTACTTC. Combining the CDR3 with reference TRBV28 and TRBJ2-7 gives the whole variable domain DVKVTQSSRYLVKRTGEKVFLECVQDMDHENMFWYRQDPGLGLRLIYFSYDVKMKEKGDIPEGYSVSREKKERFSLILESASTNQTSMYLCASSLAGAYEQYFGPGTRLTVT.

The genes are TRBV11-2 and TRBJ2-7; 7 nucleotides line up with TRBD2. CDR1 is SGHAT and CDR2 is FQNNGV in the germline V gene. The CDR3 is made up of 19 amino acids. V was clipped by 2 bases and J by 5 bases; unmatched bases: 21. The CDR3 DNA follows: TGTGCCAGCAGCTTAAATGGTCTAGCGGACGTTCACTTTCGCCACGAGCAGTACTTC. Translated, it gives CASSLNGLADVHFRHEQYF.

V and J are TRBV25-1 and TRBJ2-5; D gene uncertain. TRBJ2-7 explains the end of the DNA better; the J call may be wrong. The germline V gene encodes CDR1 MGHDK and CDR2 SYGVNS. The CDR3 has 15 residues. In DNA form, the CDR3 reads TGTGCCAGCAGTGAATTATTGGGCGAAGCCTACGAGCAGTACTTC. This codes for CASSELLGEAYEQYF.

The chain is built from TRBV5-6 and TRBJ2-1, with D possibly TRBD2 on 6 matching bases. Trimming took 5 bases from V and 9 from J, leaving 12 bases between them. Germline values: CDR1 SGHDT, CDR2 YYEEEE. The CDR3 totals 12 residues. The CDR3 DNA follows: TGTGCCAGCAGGGAGGGTGGGTTTGAGCAGTTCTTC. Protein sequence: CASREGGFEQFF.

CDR3 in amino acids: CASRRGGAADTQYF. DNA for the CDR3: TGCGCCAGCAGGAGGGGGGGCGCGGCAGATACGCAGTATTTT. The J gene is TRBJ2-3, the V gene TRBV10-2, with TRBD2 as a possible D gene (7 bases). CDR3 length equals 14 residues. Trimming removed 6 bases from V and 4 bases from J, with 14 bases in between. Germline values: CDR1 WSHSY, CDR2 SAAADI.

The rearrangement uses TRBV5-1 and TRBJ2-3; D might be TRBD2 (5 bases). The germline V gene has CDR1 SGHRS and CDR2 YFSETQ. The CDR3 runs to 13 residues. Deletions cut 4 bases from V and 4 bases from J, with 10 bases between. This CDR3 reads CASSPEGPDTQYF. The CDR3 DNA sequence: TGCGCCAGCAGCCCAGAGGGCCCAGATACGCAGTATTTT.

This chain joins TRBV2 and TRBJ2-7; 9 bases match TRBD1. Trimming at V came to 6 bases and at J to 2 bases, leaving 5 bases not matched to a gene. Germline CDR1 and CDR2: SNHLY and FYNNEI. This CDR3 is 14 amino acids long. CDR3 sequence reads: CASRGQGKAYEQYF. The CDR3 bases are TGTGCCAGCAGAGGACAGGGGAAAGCCTACGAGCAGTACTTC.

The chain employs TRBV9 and TRBJ2-3, with 12 nucleotides matching TRBD1. Germline V gives CDR1 SGDLS, CDR2 YYNGEE. The CDR3 has 15 residues. Trimming removed 5 bases from V and 4 bases from J; junction bases left unmatched: 5. As DNA, the CDR3 is TGTGCCAGCAGTGGGACAGGGGGCCGATCAGATACGCAGTATTTT. Translation: CASSGTGGRSDTQYF.

V and J are TRBV15 and TRBJ2-1; weak D call: TRBD2 (5 bases). The germline gives CDR1 LNHNV, CDR2 YYDKDF (reference sequence). Deletions cut 8 bases from V and 7 bases from J, with 6 bases between. The CDR3 is 10 residues long. The chain's CDR3 is CATGGNEQFF. The CDR3 coding sequence is TGTGCCACCGGCGGGAATGAGCAGTTCTTC.

This clone was detected only a few times. This chain links TRBV19 with TRBJ2-3; D ambiguous. Per germline, CDR1 LNHDA and CDR2 SQIVND (reference sequence). Trimming shortened V by 5 bases and J by 4 bases, and 10 bases separated the two germline ends. The length of the CDR3 is 13 residues. CDR3 loop: CASSPYSPDTQYF. The CDR3 bases are TGTGCCAGTAGTCCCTACAGCCCAGATACGCAGTATTTT.

About this clone: Within the sample, other DNA sequences also encode this same CDR3. V usage is TRBV2 and J usage is TRBJ2-7; D is undetermined. The V gene lost 4 bases and the J gene lost 0 bases, with 7 bases spanning the gap. The CDR3 is 13 residues long. Germline V CDR1 and CDR2: SNHLY, FYNNEI. In DNA form, the CDR3 reads TGTGCCAGCAGTGCTGGAGACTCCTACGAGCAGTACTTC. Its translation: CASSAGDSYEQYF.

This sequence joins TRBV4-1 and TRBJ1-3; D is uncertain. The CDR3 contains 12 residues. Germline V CDR1 and CDR2: MGHRA, YSYEKL. Between the trimmed V and J ends, which lost 0 bases and 9 bases, there was a span of 6 bases. CDR3 nucleotide sequence: TGCGCCAGCAGCCAAGACTCCTTCACCATATATTTT. It is translated as CASSQDSFTIYF.

The chain links TRBV2 to TRBJ2-1; D is unclear. The CDR3 length is 10 residues. V lost 8 bases and J 7 bases, leaving 6 bases between the germline ends. Germline CDR1 is SNHLY and CDR2 is FYNNEI. CDR3: CASGPNEQFF. As DNA, the CDR3 is TGTGCCAGCGGACCTAATGAGCAGTTCTTC. Complete variable domain (other parts from reference TRBV2 and TRBJ2-1): EPEVTQTPSHQVTQMGQEVILRCVPISNHLYFYWYRQILGQKVEFLVSFYNNEISEKSEIFDDQFSVERPDGSNFTLKIRSTKLEDSAMYFCASGPNEQFFGPGTRLTVL.